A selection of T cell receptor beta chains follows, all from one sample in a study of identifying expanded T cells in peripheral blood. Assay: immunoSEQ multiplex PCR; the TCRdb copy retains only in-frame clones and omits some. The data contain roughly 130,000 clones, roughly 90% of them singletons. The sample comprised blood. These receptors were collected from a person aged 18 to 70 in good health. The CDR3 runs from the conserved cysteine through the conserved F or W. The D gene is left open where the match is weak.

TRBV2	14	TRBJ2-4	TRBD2	CASSVGGAKNIQYF
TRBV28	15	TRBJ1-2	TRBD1	CASSLAEGAAYGYTF
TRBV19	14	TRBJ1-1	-	CASSPPGLNTEAFF
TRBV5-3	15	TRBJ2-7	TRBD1	CARSHGQGDPYEQYF
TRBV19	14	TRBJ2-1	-	CASSANRGGNEQFF
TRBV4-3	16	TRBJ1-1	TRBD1	CASSQEFTQGGVEAFF
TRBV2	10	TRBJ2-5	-	CASRRETQYF
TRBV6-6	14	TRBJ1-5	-	CASIWGVGNQPQHF
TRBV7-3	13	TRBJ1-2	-	CASSLGGGDGYTF
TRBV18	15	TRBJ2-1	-	CASSPPGYSYNEQFF
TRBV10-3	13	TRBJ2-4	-	CAISESQLDIQYF
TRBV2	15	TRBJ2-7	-	CASSEFGQSSYEQYF
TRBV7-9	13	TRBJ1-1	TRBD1	CASSLTGGSEAFF
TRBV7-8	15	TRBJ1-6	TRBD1	CASSLDGTGGSPLHF
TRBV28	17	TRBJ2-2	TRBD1	CASSAGTPDRGPGELFF
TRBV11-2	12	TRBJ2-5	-	CASSFLGETQYF
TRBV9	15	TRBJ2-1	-	CASSVGSNPYNEQFF
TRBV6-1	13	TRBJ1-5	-	CASRLEGNQPQHF
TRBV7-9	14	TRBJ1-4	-	CASSLGSIREKLFF